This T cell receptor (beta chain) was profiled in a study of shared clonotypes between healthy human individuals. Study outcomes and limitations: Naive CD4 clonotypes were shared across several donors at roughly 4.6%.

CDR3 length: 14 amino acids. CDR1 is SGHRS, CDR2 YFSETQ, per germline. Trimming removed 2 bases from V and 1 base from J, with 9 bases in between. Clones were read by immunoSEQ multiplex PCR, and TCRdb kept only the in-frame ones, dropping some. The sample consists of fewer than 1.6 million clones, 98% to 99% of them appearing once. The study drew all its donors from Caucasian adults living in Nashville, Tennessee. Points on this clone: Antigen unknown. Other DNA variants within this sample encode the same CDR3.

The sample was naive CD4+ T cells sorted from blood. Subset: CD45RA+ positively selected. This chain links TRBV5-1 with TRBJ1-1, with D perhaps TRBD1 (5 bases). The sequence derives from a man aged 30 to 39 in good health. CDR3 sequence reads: CASSFNTGNTEAFF. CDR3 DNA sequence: TGCGCCAGCAGCTTTAATACAGGGAACACTGAAGCTTTCTTT.